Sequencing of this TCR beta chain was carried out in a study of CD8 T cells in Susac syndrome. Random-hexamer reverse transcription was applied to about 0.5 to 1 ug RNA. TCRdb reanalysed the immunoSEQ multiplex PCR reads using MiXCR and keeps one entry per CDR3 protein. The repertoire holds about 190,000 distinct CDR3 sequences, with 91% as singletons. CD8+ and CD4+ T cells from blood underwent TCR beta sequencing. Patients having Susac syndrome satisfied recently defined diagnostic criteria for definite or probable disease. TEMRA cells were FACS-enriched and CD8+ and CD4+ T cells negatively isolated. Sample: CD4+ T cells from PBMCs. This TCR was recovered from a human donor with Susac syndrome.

DNA for the CDR3: TGCAGTGCTAGGTTGGGGGAAAAACTGTTTTTT. The encoded protein is CSARLGEKLFF. This chain uses TRBV20-1 with TRBJ1-4; D unclear. From germline, CDR1 is DFQATT and CDR2 SNEGSKA (reference sequence). The CDR3 spans 11 residues. Trimming took off 3 bases at V and 8 bases at J, with 7 bases between the two ends.